The present entry profiles one T cell receptor (beta chain) with its context. This sample is part of a study of Ad26.COV2.S vaccination and SARS-CoV-2 variants. Treatment indicated: about 20 received Ad26.COV2.S at low or high dose, single or two shots; a few received placebo; per-sample allocation not given. Sampling was performed 63 days after the first vaccine or placebo injection. Within Boston, the person who donated was an adult of 18-55 years. TCRdb keeps only in-frame clones here, not all; method: immunoSEQ multiplex PCR. The repertoire holds 440,000 or so clones, with 92% as singletons. This clonotype originated in a person aged 18-60 years who received the Ad26.COV2.S COVID-19 vaccine or a placebo. Here the sequenced sample was peripheral blood, taken in a trial of Ad26.COV2.S vaccine versus placebo.

The CDR3 nucleotides are TGTGCCAGCAGCTTAGGAACAGGGAACTATGGCTACACCTTC. This sequence encodes CASSLGTGNYGYTF. V is TRBV13 and J is TRBJ1-2, with D possibly matching TRBD1 (6 bases). In germline, CDR1 is PRHDT, CDR2 FYEKMQ (reference sequence). This CDR3 comprises 14 residues. Trimming removed 0 bases at V and 2 bases at J, with 7 bases between.